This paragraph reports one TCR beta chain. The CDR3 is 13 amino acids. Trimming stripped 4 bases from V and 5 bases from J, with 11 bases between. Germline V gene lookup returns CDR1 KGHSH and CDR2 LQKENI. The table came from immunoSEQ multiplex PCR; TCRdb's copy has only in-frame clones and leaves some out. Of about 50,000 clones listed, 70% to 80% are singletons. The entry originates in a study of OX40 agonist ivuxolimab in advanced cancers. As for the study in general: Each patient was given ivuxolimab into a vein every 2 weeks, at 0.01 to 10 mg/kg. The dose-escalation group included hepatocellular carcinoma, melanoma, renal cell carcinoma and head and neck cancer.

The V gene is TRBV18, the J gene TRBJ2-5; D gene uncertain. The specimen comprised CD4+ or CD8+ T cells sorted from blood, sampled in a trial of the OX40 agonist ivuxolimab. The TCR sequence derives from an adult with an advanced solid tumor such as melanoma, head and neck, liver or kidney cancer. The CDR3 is CASSQSTMETQYF. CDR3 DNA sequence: TGTGCCAGCTCACAGTCGACCATGGAGACCCAGTACTTC.